Listed here is a single T cell receptor (beta chain). These data belong to a study of blood T cell repertoires in COVID-19. Across the study: Samples taken during acute and convalescent COVID-19 were collected in the United States, Italy and Spain. Sources were T cells, B-cell-depleted T cells, or PBMCs; the material itself was cDNA or gDNA.

The germline V and J ends were trimmed by 2 bases and 0 bases, with 13 bases remaining between them. Germline CDR1 is KGHSH and CDR2 is LQKENI. The CDR3 consists of 17 residues. Original methodology: Scientists estimated how many nucleated cells there were by amplifying reference gene primers. Sequencing was performed with immunoSEQ multiplex PCR; in TCRdb, only in-frame clones are kept and a portion is missing. Clonal size and the V and J genes are those of that table, whereas D and trimming came from the DNA. Among roughly 35,000 clones listed, about 80% were seen once. Sequencing was performed on peripheral blood. The receptor was isolated from a man of 80 years or more with acute or convalescent COVID-19. The chain joins TRBV18 to TRBJ2-2; D not resolved. CDR3 region: CASSPSATRTNTGELFF. In DNA form, the CDR3 reads TGTGCCAGCTCACCATCCGCGACAAGGACGAACACCGGGGAGCTGTTTTTT.